Sequencing of this TCR beta chain was carried out in a study of T cells in Graves' hyperthyroidism and ophthalmopathy. CDR3 size: 15 residues. Germline CDR1 and CDR2: LNHDA and SQIVND (reference sequence). V gave up 5 bases and J gave up 0 bases, with 14 bases separating them. There were TCR beta CDR3 regions amplified from RNA transcripts. When the TCR CDR3 underwent first-round RT-PCR, the HTBI primer set was used. MiXCR was run by TCRdb on the multiplex PCR reads, yielding one entry per CDR3 protein. In the table there are hundreds of thousands of distinct CDR3 sequences, just over 35% of which are singletons. In its sample, this clonotype was seen many times.

The rearrangement links TRBV19 to TRBJ2-7; D is unclear. The clonotype comes from a woman in her 40s with Graves' hyperthyroidism. What was sequenced was blood. CDR3 bases: TGTGCCAGTAGTGCCAATTATGGAGACTCCTACGAGCAGTACTTC. Translation: CASSANYGDSYEQYF.